Sequencing of this TCR beta chain was carried out in a study of early stage breast cancer tumors. Study summary: The ER+/PR+/HER2- tumors included 7 to 9 ductal and a few lobular carcinomas. Study-wide results and caveats: In about 90% of the 16 patients, blood comparison separated tumor from normal breast. Compared with adjacent normal breast, tumors showed about 2.5-fold denser, more clonal T cells. Commonly generated sequences made up most enriched TCRB sequences shared between patients.

Assay: immunoSEQ multiplex PCR; the TCRdb copy retains only in-frame clones and omits some. The table has under 45,000 clones, 70% to 80% seen once. As to this clone: Its antigen is not identified.

Sequenced input: blood. The clonotype was recovered from a person between 55 and 69 years old with breast cancer.

Here the CDR3 DNA reads TGTGCCAGCAGCTTAATGCATATCTCCTACAATGAGCAGTTCTTC. Translated: CASSLMHISYNEQFF. The V and J genes are TRBV11-2 and TRBJ2-1; unclear D gene. The CDR3 covers 15 residues. CDR1 SGHAT and CDR2 FQNNGV come from the germline V gene. Trimming took off 2 bases at V and 0 bases at J, with 8 bases between the two ends.